This T cell receptor beta chain emerged from a study of blood T cells in healthy people across ages. Germline-derived CDR1 and CDR2 are DFQATT and SNEGSKA (reference sequence). The length of the CDR3 is 13 residues. The authors ran a second PCR of about 7 to 11 cycles using a sample-barcoded 5' primer and a J-beta primer mix. Each cDNA molecule carried a tag from a template-switch adaptor that contained 12 random nucleotides. TCRdb fed the 5' RACE reads into MiXCR, producing one record per CDR3 protein. The table lists 700,000 to 950,000 distinct CDR3 sequences, nearly 60% of them singletons. On this clonotype itself: Its antigen is not identified. One end of the junction varies from germline; a read error may be responsible.

The study, taken as a whole, reports: In older individuals, TCR beta diversity per million T cells was lower, falling roughly linearly with age.

The chain carries TRBV20-1 and TRBJ2-1; possibly TRBD1 or TRBD2 for D (5 bases each). This sequence originates from a young man in good health. The sequencing input was blood. For the CDR3, the DNA is TGCAGTGCCAGAGGGGAGAAGTACAATGAGCAGTTCTTC. Residues: CSARGEKYNEQFF.